The 8 T cell receptor beta chains below all came from one sample that was sequenced in a study of human T cells and chemical hapten exposure (dated by TCRdb to 2020 to 2023). The receptor library was made with RACE. The reads were generated on a NextSeq 500. TCRdb cleaned the public reads at Q25 with fastp, built clones with MiXCR and kept in-frame beta chains. Rows with one shared CDR3 protein collapse into an entry with the most common genes and DNA. Present in this sample are 65,000 to 95,000 distinct CDR3 sequences, 8.5% to 10% of which were seen just once. The ten most abundant clones make up about 1.5% of the sample. In light of the paper, this sample's time point label describes: healthy volunteer bleed at 6 weeks. Unfractionated whole blood was collected in Tempus Blood RNA tubes, and total RNA was extracted from that blood. The sequenced sample consisted of whole blood. The origin of the receptors is a female donor in good health. Some clones in this sample may be carry-over from other donors' samples.

Comment on this clonotype: A much larger clone is a single base away; this may be a read error. It is likely a read error, because the conserved phenylalanine at the end of the CDR3 is missing. The chain carries TRBV3-1 and TRBJ2-7, with unresolved D. Germline CDR1 LGHDT, CDR2 YNNKEL (reference sequence). V lost 1 base to trimming and J lost 1 base, with 17 bases between them. The CDR3 consists of 17 residues. This CDR3 is CASSQAFREDGSYEQYY. In nucleotides, the CDR3 is TGTGCCAGCAGCCAAGCTTTCCGCGAAGACGGGTCCTACGAGCAGTACTAC.

The J gene is TRBJ1-4, the V gene TRBV5-8; D not resolved. V lost 0 bases and J 0 bases, leaving 15 bases between the germline ends. The CDR3 spans 18 residues. In germline, CDR1 is SGHTS, CDR2 YDEGEE. This CDR3 reads CASSLDHMTRATNEKLFF. The CDR3 region has the DNA TGTGCCAGCAGCTTGGACCACATGACTCGTGCAACTAATGAAAAACTGTTTTTT.

This clonotype appeared many times. The rearrangement links TRBV3-1 to TRBJ1-1; D is unresolved. This CDR3 has 14 residues. Trimming removed 2 bases from V and 7 bases from J, with 14 bases in between. Germline V gene sequence: CDR1 LGHDT, CDR2 YNNKEL (reference sequence). The CDR3 region has the DNA TGTGCCAGCAGCCAACCCGATCGGGAAGGTGAAGCTTTCTTT. This gives the protein CASSQPDREGEAFF.

The chain has TRBV5-1 and TRBJ2-3; no definite D call. Trimming cost V 0 bases and J 0 bases, with 11 bases left between them. CDR1 and CDR2 from the germline V gene are SGHRS and YFSETQ. The CDR3 is 16 residues long. CDR3 sequence: CASSLGLEPSTDTQYF. CDR3 bases: TGCGCCAGCAGCTTGGGGCTAGAGCCTAGCACAGATACGCAGTATTTT.

This chain links TRBV7-2 with TRBJ1-1, with D maybe TRBD1 (5 bases). Germline V CDR1 and CDR2: SGHTA, FQGNSA. The V end lost 0 bases, the J end lost 5 bases, and 10 bases lay between the germline ends. The CDR3 totals 14 residues. CDR3 in amino acids: CASSLALGGTEAFF. The CDR3 DNA is TGTGCCAGCAGCTTAGCGCTGGGGGGAACTGAAGCTTTCTTT.

The gene calls are TRBV29-1 and TRBJ1-1; 7 positions agree with TRBD1. Germline V gene lookup returns CDR1 SQVTM and CDR2 ANQGSEA. The CDR3 runs to 15 residues. V was pared by 2 bases and J by 0 bases, with 6 bases of the junction left unmatched. The CDR3 loop is CSVESPQGVNTEAFF. CDR3 DNA sequence: TGCAGCGTTGAAAGCCCCCAGGGGGTGAACACTGAAGCTTTCTTT.

This clonotype was observed at least ten times. This chain joins TRBV6-5 and TRBJ1-1, with D perhaps TRBD1 (6 bases). The CDR3 spans 14 residues. Looked up from germline, CDR1 is MNHEY and CDR2 is SVGAGI. The ends were cut back, 3 bases at V and 5 bases at J, with 13 bases in the middle. CDR3 in DNA: TGTGCCAGCAGTTATTGGCAGGGGAGGACTGAAGCTTTCTTT. Its protein product is CASSYWQGRTEAFF.

Comments on this clonotype: A much bigger clone sits one base away, suggesting this may be a read error. The rearrangement links TRBV18 to TRBJ2-1, with D uncertain. Looked up from germline, CDR1 is KGHSH and CDR2 is LQKENI. This CDR3 contains 15 residues. The V and J ends lost 1 base and 6 bases respectively, with 13 bases between them. CDR3 loop: CASSPRLDRLNEQFF. The CDR3 DNA is TGTGCCAGCTCACCACGACTGGATCGACTCAATGAGCAGTTCTTC.